This TCR beta chain was observed in a study of OX40 agonist ivuxolimab in advanced cancers. With respect to this clone: Its specificity is unknown.

Notes on the study in general: Partial responders at 0.1-3.0 mg/kg showed near-lowest clonal expansion.

CDR1 and CDR2 from the germline V gene are SGHKS and YYEKEE (reference sequence). V gave up 2 bases and J gave up 2 bases; unmatched junction bases: 7. This CDR3 is built from 17 residues. The assay was immunoSEQ multiplex PCR, and TCRdb's table has in-frame clones only and misses some. The sample consists of some 70,000 clones, roughly 88% of them appearing once. This receptor was taken from an adult with an advanced solid tumor such as melanoma, head and neck, liver or kidney cancer. V is TRBV5-5 and J is TRBJ2-6; 7 bases match TRBD1. The material was CD4+ or CD8+ T cells sorted from blood, obtained in a trial of the OX40 agonist ivuxolimab. The CDR3 loop is CASSLQGKSTGANVLTF. The DNA for the CDR3 is TGTGCCAGCAGCTTACAGGGGAAGAGCACTGGGGCCAACGTCCTGACTTTC.